This T cell receptor beta chain appears in the sequencing data of a study of regulatory T cells in long-lasting Graves disease. Time point noted: newly diagnosed GD, antithyroid drugs for less than 3 months. Researchers made the TCR library from RNA that was extracted from PBMCs. In building TCR beta libraries, iRepertoire HTBI primers were used together with Arm-PCR of CDR3 regions. TCRdb redid the calling of the multiplex PCR reads with MiXCR, one entry per CDR3 protein. The data contain roughly 360,000 distinct CDR3 sequences, over 9.5% of them singletons. CDR1 is MDHEN, CDR2 SYDVKM, per germline. Trimming shortened V by 7 bases and J by 3 bases, and 18 bases separated the two germline ends. CDR3 size: 16 residues. This clonotype has ten or more counts. These sequences were also reported in another study, on T cells in Graves' hyperthyroidism and ophthalmopathy. That source reports: Any patient presenting with uncontrolled infection, other autoimmune disease, pregnancy or lactation was left out. First-round RT-PCR of the TCR CDR3 relied on the HTBI primer set.

The receptor's source is a woman younger than 35 with Graves disease. Sequencing was performed on peripheral blood mononuclear cells (PBMCs), taken at new diagnosis, from a patient treated with antithyroid drugs. The V and J genes are TRBV28 and TRBJ1-4, with D possibly matching TRBD1 (5 bases). The CDR3 region has the DNA TGTGCCAGCAAAAAATACCGAGGGGCGGCTAATGAAAAACTGTTTTTT. As protein: CASKKYRGAANEKLFF.